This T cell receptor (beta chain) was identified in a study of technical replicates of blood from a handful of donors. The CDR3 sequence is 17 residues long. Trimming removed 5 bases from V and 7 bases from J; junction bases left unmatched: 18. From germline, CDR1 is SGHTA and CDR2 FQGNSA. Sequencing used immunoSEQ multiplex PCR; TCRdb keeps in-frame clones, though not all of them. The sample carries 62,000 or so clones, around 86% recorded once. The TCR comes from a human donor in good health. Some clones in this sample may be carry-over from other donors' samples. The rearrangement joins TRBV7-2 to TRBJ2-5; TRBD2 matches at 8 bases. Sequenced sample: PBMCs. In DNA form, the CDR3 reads TGTGCCAGCAGCGCTACGGGACTAGTGGATTTTTTTGGGACCCAGTACTTC. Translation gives CASSATGLVDFFGTQYF.